This T cell receptor (beta chain) was captured by sequencing in a study of shared clonotypes between healthy human individuals. Study as a whole: CD4 naive and CD4 memory each took three plates per donor, while CD8 naive took two and CD8 memory one.

As regards this clone: This sample includes further DNA sequences coding for the same CDR3.

TCRdb's copy holds only in-frame clones and misses some; the assay was immunoSEQ multiplex PCR. The sample consists of roughly 1,500,000 clones, 95% to 99% of them appearing once. This CDR3 has 13 residues. Germline CDR1 SEHNR, CDR2 FQNEAQ (reference sequence). Deletions cut 3 bases from V and 1 base from J, with 6 bases between. Sample: naive CD4+ T cells sorted from blood. The subset is: CD45RA+ positively selected. The chain couples TRBV7-9 to TRBJ1-1; D uncertain. This TCR came from a young man in good health. The CDR3 loop reads CASSLQENTEAFF. DNA of the CDR3: TGTGCCAGCAGCTTGCAGGAGAACACTGAAGCTTTCTTT.